Listed here is a single TCR beta chain. What it binds is unknown. This record comes from a study of T cells in Graves' hyperthyroidism and ophthalmopathy. Study-wide results and limits: Most clonotypes expanded in thyroid above 0.001 were likewise present in blood. From stable hyperthyroidism, ophthalmopathy was separated by a 13 V-J model.

Patients were excluded because of uncontrolled infection, other autoimmune disease, pregnancy or lactation. TCR beta CDR3 region amplification was performed from RNA transcripts. The study used the HTBI primer set for a first-round RT-PCR of the TCR CDR3. Via MiXCR, TCRdb re-called the multiplex PCR reads, giving one row per CDR3 protein. The data show around 600,000 distinct CDR3 sequences, around a sixth seen once. The V end lost 2 bases, the J end lost 3 bases, and 11 bases lay between the germline ends. Germline V gene data show CDR1 as KGHSH and CDR2 as LQKENI. The CDR3 has 16 amino acids. Material for sequencing was blood. The receptor was isolated from a woman in her 30s with Graves' hyperthyroidism. This chain links TRBV18 with TRBJ1-6, with TRBD1 as a possible D gene (5 bases). The CDR3 spells CASSPGDPGYNSPLHF. DNA of the CDR3: TGTGCCAGCTCACCAGGGGACCCCGGCTATAATTCACCCCTCCACTTT.